The 14 T cell receptor beta chains below were found in one sample sequenced in a study of cytomegalovirus exposure and HLA in healthy donors. Clones were read by immunoSEQ multiplex PCR, and TCRdb kept only the in-frame ones, dropping some. The sample gives approximately 120,000 clones, approximately 94% of which show up once; 1.7% is in the top ten. Sequenced material: PBMCs. These receptors were collected from a man younger than 35 in good health and CMV-seronegative.

This clone was seen a few times. As DNA, the CDR3 is TGTGCCAGCTCACCAGGACACTACCAGCCCCAGCATTTT. Its protein is CASSPGHYQPQHF. This sequence joins TRBV18 and TRBJ1-5, with D perhaps matching TRBD1 (5 bases). The CDR3 extends over 13 amino acids. Germline CDR1 and CDR2: KGHSH and LQKENI. V was cut by 2 bases and J by 7 bases, with 9 bases left in between.

The J gene is TRBJ1-5, the V gene TRBV4-1; D gene unclear. Germline CDR1 is MGHRA and CDR2 is YSYEKL. The CDR3 length is 18 residues. Trimming shortened V by 5 bases and J by 1 base, and 21 bases separated the two germline ends. The CDR3 bases are TGCGCCAGCAGCAGGGAAGCTGCGGGCCGGGGAAGCAATCAGCCCCAGCATTTT. It yields the protein CASSREAAGRGSNQPQHF.

V usage is TRBV11-3 and J usage is TRBJ2-3, with TRBD1 as a possible D gene (6 bases). CDR3 length: 14 residues. Per germline, CDR1 SGHNT and CDR2 YENEEA. V gave up 5 bases and J gave up 0 bases, with 9 bases separating them. The CDR3 spells CASSETGSTDTQYF. In nucleotides, the CDR3 is TGTGCCAGCAGCGAGACAGGCAGCACAGATACGCAGTATTTT. The full variable domain, in which reference TRBV11-3 and TRBJ2-3 provide the parts outside the CDR3, is EAGVVQSPRYKIIEKKQPVAFWCNPISGHNTLYWYLQNLGQGPELLIRYENEEAVDDSQLPKDRFSAERLKGVDSTLKIQPAELGDSAVYLCASSETGSTDTQYFGPGTRLTVL.

The V call is TRBV29-1, the J call TRBJ1-2; TRBD1 might be the D (5 bases). Trimming cost V 4 bases and J 3 bases, with 18 bases left between them. Germline V gives CDR1 SQVTM, CDR2 ANQGSEA. The CDR3 has 15 amino acids. The CDR3 sequence is CSVVRWGGGDYGYTF. CDR3 in DNA: TGCAGCGTTGTAAGGTGGGGGGGAGGTGACTATGGCTACACCTTC.

The chain uses TRBV19 and TRBJ1-1; TRBD1 matches 8 bases. Germline CDR1 is LNHDA and CDR2 is SQIVND (reference sequence). The CDR3 has 12 amino acids. V shed 9 bases and J 6 bases; nucleotides not matched to a gene: 6. In nucleotides, the CDR3 is TGTGCCAGCGTGGACAGGGACTCTGAAGCTTTCTTT. Translated: CASVDRDSEAFF.

This clone has only a few counts. The chain employs TRBV9 and TRBJ1-1; D is uncertain. The length of the CDR3 is 13 residues. Per germline, CDR1 SGDLS and CDR2 YYNGEE. The germline V and J ends were trimmed by 9 bases and 5 bases, with 17 bases remaining between them. The CDR3 DNA is TGTGCCACCGGGGAGGCCGATGGGACTGAAGCTTTCTTT. This translates into CATGEADGTEAFF.

This chain connects TRBV5-1 to TRBJ2-1; tentative D call: TRBD2 (6 bases). V was cut by 3 bases and J by 1 base, with 17 bases left in between. CDR1 is SGHRS, CDR2 YFSETQ, per germline. CDR3 length: 17 residues. CDR3: CASSSLFRAGSYNEQFF. CDR3 nucleotide sequence: TGCGCCAGCAGCTCCCTTTTTCGGGCGGGGTCCTACAATGAGCAGTTCTTC.

This clone has just a few counts. This chain connects TRBV28 to TRBJ1-2; D gene unclear. Germline CDR1 reads MDHEN; CDR2 reads SYDVKM. Trimming took off 3 bases at V and 3 bases at J, with 8 bases between the two ends. CDR3 length equals 13 residues. As DNA, the CDR3 is TGTGCCAGCAGTTTGGGCAACCACTATGGCTACACCTTC. Residues: CASSLGNHYGYTF.

J is TRBJ2-7 and V is TRBV6-6, with D possibly being TRBD2 (6 bases). The CDR3 covers 15 residues. Germline V gene data show CDR1 as MNHNY and CDR2 as SVGAGI (reference sequence). With 5 bases removed from V and 3 bases from J, the gap between germline ends came to 17 bases. CDR3 sequence reads: CASSGGTTAGYEQYF. CDR3 nucleotides: TGTGCCAGCAGTGGAGGGACCACCGCGGGCTACGAGCAGTACTTC.

This clone was observed a single time. The chain links TRBV29-1 to TRBJ1-4; maybe TRBD1 (6 bases). Trimming pared 7 bases from V and 7 bases from J, leaving 13 bases between. CDR3 length: 12 amino acids. Germline assignment: CDR1 SQVTM and CDR2 ANQGSEA. The CDR3 region has the DNA TGCAGCGCCGGCCTCAGGGGTGAAAAACTGTTTTTT. Translating gives CSAGLRGEKLFF. Full variable domain (rest looked up from reference TRBV29-1 and TRBJ1-4): SAVISQKPSRDICQRGTSLTIQCQVDSQVTMMFWYRQQPGQSLTLIATANQGSEATYESGFVIDKFPISRPNLTFSTLTVSNMSPEDSSIYLCSAGLRGEKLFFGSGTQLSVL.

This rearrangement joins TRBV30 to TRBJ1-2; D unresolved. Germline CDR1 GTSNPN, CDR2 SVGIG (reference sequence). Trimming cost V 3 bases and J 5 bases, with 16 bases left between them. The CDR3 spans 14 residues. The CDR3 DNA reads TGTGCCTGGAGGGTCATTGAGCCCCCATATGGCTACACCTTC. This sequence encodes CAWRVIEPPYGYTF.

V gene TRBV11-2 combines with J gene TRBJ2-5; D is undetermined. Germline-derived CDR1 and CDR2 are SGHAT and FQNNGV. Between the trimmed V and J ends, which lost 1 base and 5 bases, there was a span of 5 bases. This CDR3 contains 12 residues. As DNA, the CDR3 is TGTGCCAGCAGCTTAGGGCCGGAGACCCAGTACTTC. Translation: CASSLGPETQYF.

The V and J genes are TRBV11-2 and TRBJ2-5, with 10 bases aligning to TRBD2. Unmatched junction bases numbered 17, after V lost 5 bases and J lost 5 bases. This CDR3 comprises 18 residues. The germline CDR1 and CDR2 sequences are SGHAT and FQNNGV. The CDR3 spells CASSASRTSGPAWETQYF. In DNA, the CDR3 is TGTGCCAGCAGCGCCAGTCGGACTAGCGGCCCAGCGTGGGAGACCCAGTACTTC.

V is TRBV7-8 and J is TRBJ2-1; TRBD2 is a possible D gene (6 bases). The V gene lost 7 bases and the J gene lost 8 bases, with 15 bases spanning the gap. Per the germline V gene, CDR1 is SGHVS and CDR2 is FQNEAQ. The CDR3 spans 13 residues. In DNA form, the CDR3 reads TGTGCCAGCACGGGAGATCCCCTCGATGAGCAGTTCTTC. It specifies CASTGDPLDEQFF.